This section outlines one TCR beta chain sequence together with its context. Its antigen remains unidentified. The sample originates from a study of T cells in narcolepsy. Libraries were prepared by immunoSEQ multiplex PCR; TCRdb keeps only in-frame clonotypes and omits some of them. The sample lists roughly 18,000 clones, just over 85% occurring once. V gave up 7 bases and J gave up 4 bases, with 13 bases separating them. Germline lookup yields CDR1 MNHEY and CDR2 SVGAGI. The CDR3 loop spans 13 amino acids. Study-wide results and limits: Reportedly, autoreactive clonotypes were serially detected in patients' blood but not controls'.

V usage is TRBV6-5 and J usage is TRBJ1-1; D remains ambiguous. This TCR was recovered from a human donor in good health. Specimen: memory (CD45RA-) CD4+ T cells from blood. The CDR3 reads CASKREGSTEAFF. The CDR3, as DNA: TGTGCCAGCAAGAGGGAGGGATCCACTGAAGCTTTCTTT.